This T cell receptor (beta chain) was identified during a study of cytomegalovirus exposure and HLA in healthy donors. Overall study results and limits: It was found in a later analysis that first-cohort TCR clusters tended to co-occur in the approximately 130 validation repertoires. Most TCR sequences were uncommon, yet certain public TCRs appeared in many donors. Researchers counted 180 or so TCR beta chains as cytomegalovirus-associated.

This clone came up a few times. No antigen is known for it. One junction end disagrees with the germline gene, perhaps due to a read error. Assay: immunoSEQ multiplex PCR; the TCRdb copy retains only in-frame clones and omits some. The profile shows a few hundred thousand clones, over 80% of them singletons. Donors came from a validation cohort of some 110 subjects, distinct from the first 666-subject cohort. Looked up from germline, CDR1 is SSHAT and CDR2 is FNYEAQ (reference sequence). The CDR3 contains 15 residues. Input material: PBMCs. The chain employs TRBV7-7 and TRBJ2-3; the D gene is possibly TRBD1 (6 bases). This receptor was identified in a woman in her 30s in good health and CMV-seropositive. The CDR3 region has the DNA TGTGCTAGCAGCACATCCCCGGGACAAAGGGATACGCAGTATTTT. It is translated as CASSTSPGQRDTQYF.